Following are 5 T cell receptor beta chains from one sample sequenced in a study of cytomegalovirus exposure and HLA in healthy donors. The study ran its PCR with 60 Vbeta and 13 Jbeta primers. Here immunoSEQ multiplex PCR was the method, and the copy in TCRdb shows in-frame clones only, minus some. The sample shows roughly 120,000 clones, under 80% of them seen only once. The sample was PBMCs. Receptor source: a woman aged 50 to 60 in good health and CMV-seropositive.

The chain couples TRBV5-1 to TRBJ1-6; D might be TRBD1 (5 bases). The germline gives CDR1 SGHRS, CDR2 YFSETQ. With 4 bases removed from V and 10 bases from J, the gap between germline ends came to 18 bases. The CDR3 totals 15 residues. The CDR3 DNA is TGCGCCAGCAGCACAAACAGGATCGAGTCCTCACCCCTCCACTTT. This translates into CASSTNRIESSPLHF. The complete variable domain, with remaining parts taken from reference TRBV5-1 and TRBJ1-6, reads KAGVTQTPRYLIKTRGQQVTLSCSPISGHRSVSWYQQTPGQGLQFLFEYFSETQRNKGNFPGRFSGRQFSNSRSEMNVSTLELGDSALYLCASSTNRIESSPLHFGNGTRLTVT.

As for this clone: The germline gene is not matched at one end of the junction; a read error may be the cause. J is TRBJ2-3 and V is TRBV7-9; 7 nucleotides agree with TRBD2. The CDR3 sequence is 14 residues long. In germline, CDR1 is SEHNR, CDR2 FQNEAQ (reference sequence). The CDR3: CSSRGAGPSYTQYF. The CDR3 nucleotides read TGTTCCAGCCGGGGAGCGGGGCCTTCGTATACGCAGTATTTT. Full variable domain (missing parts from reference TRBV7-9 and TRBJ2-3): DTGVSQNPRHKITKRGQNVTFRCDPISEHNRLYWYRQTLGQGPEFLTYFQNEAQLEKSRLLSDRFSAERPKGSFSTLEIQRTEQGDSAMYLCSSRGAGPSYTQYFGPGTRLTVL.

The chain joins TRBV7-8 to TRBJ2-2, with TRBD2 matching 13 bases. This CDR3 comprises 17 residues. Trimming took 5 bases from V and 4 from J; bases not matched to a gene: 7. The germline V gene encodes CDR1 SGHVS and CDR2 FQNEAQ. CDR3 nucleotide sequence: TGTGCCAGCAGCCCAAGGACTAGCGGGGGCGTCACCGGGGAGCTGTTTTTT. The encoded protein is CASSPRTSGGVTGELFF.

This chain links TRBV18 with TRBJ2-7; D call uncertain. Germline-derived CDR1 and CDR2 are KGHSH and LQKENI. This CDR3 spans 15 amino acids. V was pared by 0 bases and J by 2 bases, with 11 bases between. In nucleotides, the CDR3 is TGTGCCAGCTCACCACCGAAGCACGGAGCCTACGAGCAGTACTTC. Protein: CASSPPKHGAYEQYF. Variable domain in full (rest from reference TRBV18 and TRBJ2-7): NAGVMQNPRHLVRRRGQEARLRCSPMKGHSHVYWYRQLPEEGLKFMVYLQKENIIDESGMPKERFSAEFPKEGPSILRIQQVVRGDSAAYFCASSPPKHGAYEQYFGPGTRLTVT.

The CDR3 loop is CASSNRTGGLWSNQPQHF. CDR3 sequence (DNA): TGTGCCAGCAGCAACCGGACAGGGGGTTTATGGAGCAATCAGCCCCAGCATTTT. This chain joins TRBV5-5 and TRBJ1-5; 10 nucleotides match TRBD1. CDR3 length: 18 residues. Germline V gene data show CDR1 as SGHKS and CDR2 as YYEKEE (reference sequence). V lost 4 bases, J lost 1 base, and 11 bases stayed unmatched.